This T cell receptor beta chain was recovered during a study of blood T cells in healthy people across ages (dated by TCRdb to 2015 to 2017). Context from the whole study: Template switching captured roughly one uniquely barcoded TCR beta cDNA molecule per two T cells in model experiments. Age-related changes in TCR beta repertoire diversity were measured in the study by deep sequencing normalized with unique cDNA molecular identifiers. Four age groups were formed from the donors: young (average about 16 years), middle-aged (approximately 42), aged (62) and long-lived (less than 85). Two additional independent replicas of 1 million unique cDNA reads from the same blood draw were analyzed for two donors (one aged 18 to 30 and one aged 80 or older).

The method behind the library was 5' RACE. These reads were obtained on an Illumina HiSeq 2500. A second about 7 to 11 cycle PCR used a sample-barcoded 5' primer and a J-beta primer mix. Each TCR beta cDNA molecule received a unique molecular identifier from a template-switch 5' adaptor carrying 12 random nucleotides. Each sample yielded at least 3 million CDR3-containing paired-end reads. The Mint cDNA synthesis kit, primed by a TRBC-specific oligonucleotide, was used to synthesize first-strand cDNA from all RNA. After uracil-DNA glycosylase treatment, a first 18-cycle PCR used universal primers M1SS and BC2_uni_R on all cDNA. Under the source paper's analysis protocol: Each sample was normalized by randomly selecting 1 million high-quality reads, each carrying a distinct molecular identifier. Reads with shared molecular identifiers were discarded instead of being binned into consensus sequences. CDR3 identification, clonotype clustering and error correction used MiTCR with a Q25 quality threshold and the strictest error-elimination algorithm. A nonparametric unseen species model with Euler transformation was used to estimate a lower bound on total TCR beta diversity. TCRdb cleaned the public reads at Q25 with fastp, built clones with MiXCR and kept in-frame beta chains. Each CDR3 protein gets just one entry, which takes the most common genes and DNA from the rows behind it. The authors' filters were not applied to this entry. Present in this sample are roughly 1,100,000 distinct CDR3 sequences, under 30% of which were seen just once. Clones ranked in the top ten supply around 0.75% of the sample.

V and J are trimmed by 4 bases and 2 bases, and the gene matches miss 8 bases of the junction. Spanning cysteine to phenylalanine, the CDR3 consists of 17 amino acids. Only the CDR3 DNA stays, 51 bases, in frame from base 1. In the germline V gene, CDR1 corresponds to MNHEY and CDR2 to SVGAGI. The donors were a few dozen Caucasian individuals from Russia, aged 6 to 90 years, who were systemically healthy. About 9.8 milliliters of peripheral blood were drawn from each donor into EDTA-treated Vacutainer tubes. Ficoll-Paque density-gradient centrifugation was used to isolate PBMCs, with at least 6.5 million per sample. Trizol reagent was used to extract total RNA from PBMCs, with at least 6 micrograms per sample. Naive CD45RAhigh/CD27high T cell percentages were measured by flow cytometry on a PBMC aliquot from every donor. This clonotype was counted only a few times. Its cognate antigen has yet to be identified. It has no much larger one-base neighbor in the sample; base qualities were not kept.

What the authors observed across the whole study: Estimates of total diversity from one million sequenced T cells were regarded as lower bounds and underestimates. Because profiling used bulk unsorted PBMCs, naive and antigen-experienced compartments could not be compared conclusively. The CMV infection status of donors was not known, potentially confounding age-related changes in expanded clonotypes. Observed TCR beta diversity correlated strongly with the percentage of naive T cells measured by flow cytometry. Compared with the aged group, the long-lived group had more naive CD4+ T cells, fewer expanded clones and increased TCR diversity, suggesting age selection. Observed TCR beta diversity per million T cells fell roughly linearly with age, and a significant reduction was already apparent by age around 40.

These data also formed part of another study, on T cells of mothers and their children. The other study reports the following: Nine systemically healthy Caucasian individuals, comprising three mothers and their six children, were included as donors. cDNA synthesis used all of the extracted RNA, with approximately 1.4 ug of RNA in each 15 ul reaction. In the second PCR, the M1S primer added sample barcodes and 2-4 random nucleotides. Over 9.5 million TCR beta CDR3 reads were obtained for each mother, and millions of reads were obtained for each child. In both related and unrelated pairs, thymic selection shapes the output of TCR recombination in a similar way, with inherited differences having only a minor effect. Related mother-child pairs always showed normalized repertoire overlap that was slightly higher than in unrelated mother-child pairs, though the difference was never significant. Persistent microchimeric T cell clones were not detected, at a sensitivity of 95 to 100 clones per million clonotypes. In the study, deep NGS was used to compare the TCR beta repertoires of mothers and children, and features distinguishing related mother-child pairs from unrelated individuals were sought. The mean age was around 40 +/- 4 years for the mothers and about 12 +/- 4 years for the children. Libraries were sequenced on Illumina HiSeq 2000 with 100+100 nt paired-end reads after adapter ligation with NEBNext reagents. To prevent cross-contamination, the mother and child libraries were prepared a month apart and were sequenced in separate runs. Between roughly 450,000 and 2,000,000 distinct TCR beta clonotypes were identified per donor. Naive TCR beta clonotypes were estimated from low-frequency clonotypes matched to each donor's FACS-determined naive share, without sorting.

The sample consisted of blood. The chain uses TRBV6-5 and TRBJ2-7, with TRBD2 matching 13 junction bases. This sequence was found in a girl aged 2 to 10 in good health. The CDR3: CASSSLGTSGKAYEQYF. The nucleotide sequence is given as TGTGCCAGCAGTTCCCTTGGGACTAGCGGGAAAGCCTACGAGCAGTACTTC.